This passage covers 32 T cell receptor beta chains from one sample sequenced in a study of shared clonotypes between healthy human individuals (dated by TCRdb to 2019 to 2021). Libraries came from the immunoSEQ multiplex PCR assay. TCRdb holds this immuneACCESS table with in-frame rearrangements only. Some clones are missing; in checked studies, unresolved V genes explain under half, and the rest has no known cause. The sample table lists more than 400,000 clones, less than 96% of them with a count of one. 0.055% to 0.075% of the sample is in the top ten clones. Input material: naive CD4+ T cells sorted from blood. The cell subset or site label, read with the paper, signifies: CD45RA+ positively selected. These receptors all stem from a woman aged 25 to 39 in good health.

The genes are TRBV19 and TRBJ2-5, with D possibly being TRBD1 (5 bases). The V and J ends lost 8 bases and 2 bases respectively, with 12 bases between them. Germline V CDR1 and CDR2: LNHDA, SQIVND (reference sequence). CDR3 length equals 13 residues. The CDR3 bases are TGTGCCAGTGCAGACAGTGCGCAAGAGACCCAGTACTTC. It codes for CASADSAQETQYF.

This chain uses TRBV28 with TRBJ2-2, with D possibly TRBD1 on 5 matching bases. Trimming removed 2 bases from V and 6 bases from J, with 13 bases in between. Germline CDR1 and CDR2: MDHEN and SYDVKM. The CDR3 is 15 residues long. The CDR3 DNA reads TGTGCCAGCAGTTTAAGGGGCTGGGTCCCCGGGGAGCTGTTTTTT. Translated, it gives CASSLRGWVPGELFF.

The V and J genes are TRBV4-2 and TRBJ1-1; 7 bases fit TRBD1. The junction had 4 bases not matched to a gene; V was cut back by 0 bases and J by 0 bases. The V gene's germline CDR1 is LGHNA and CDR2 YNFKEQ. There are 16 residues in the CDR3. The CDR3: CASSQEGGQLNTEAFF. The DNA for the CDR3 is TGTGCCAGCAGCCAAGAGGGGGGACAGCTGAACACTGAAGCTTTCTTT.

The chain is built from TRBV29-1 and TRBJ2-3; D is perhaps TRBD1 or TRBD2 (5 bases each). Germline-derived CDR1 and CDR2 are SQVTM and ANQGSEA. Trimming took 4 bases from V and 2 from J, leaving 10 bases between them. This CDR3 is 13 amino acids long. In nucleotides, the CDR3 is TGCAGCGTTGGAGGGACCGCCACAGATACGCAGTATTTT. Its protein is CSVGGTATDTQYF.

The rearrangement links TRBV18 to TRBJ1-4; D is uncertain. V dropped 2 bases and J dropped 8 bases, with 9 bases sitting between them. The CDR3 extends over 13 amino acids. The germline gives CDR1 KGHSH, CDR2 LQKENI. Here the CDR3 reads CASSPRTGEKLFF. The DNA of the CDR3 is TGTGCCAGCTCACCAAGGACGGGAGAAAAACTGTTTTTT.

This clone has just one count. The chain joins TRBV28 to TRBJ1-1; D possibly corresponds to TRBD1 (5 bases). The germline gives CDR1 MDHEN, CDR2 SYDVKM. The germline V and J ends were trimmed by 2 bases and 4 bases, with 17 bases remaining between them. CDR3 length: 16 amino acids. In DNA, the CDR3 is TGTGCCAGCAGTTTAATAAGAGGGGCATCGGTCACTGAAGCTTTCTTT. Its translation: CASSLIRGASVTEAFF. Using reference TRBV28 and TRBJ1-1 for the parts outside the CDR3, the full variable domain is DVKVTQSSRYLVKRTGEKVFLECVQDMDHENMFWYRQDPGLGLRLIYFSYDVKMKEKGDIPEGYSVSREKKERFSLILESASTNQTSMYLCASSLIRGASVTEAFFGQGTRLTVV.

The gene calls are TRBV5-1 and TRBJ2-6; D may be TRBD2 (6 bases). The CDR3 is 16 amino acids. V lost 0 bases and J lost 2, with 9 bases in between. In germline, CDR1 is SGHRS, CDR2 YFSETQ. In DNA, the CDR3 is TGCGCCAGCAGCTTGGCGGAGGGCGCTGGGGCCAACGTCCTGACTTTC. Translated: CASSLAEGAGANVLTF.

This clone was picked up a small number of times. J is TRBJ2-7 and V is TRBV2, with a possible D match to TRBD2 (7 bases). CDR3 length: 15 amino acids. Germline V gene lookup returns CDR1 SNHLY and CDR2 FYNNEI. Trimming took off 4 bases at V and 5 bases at J, with 18 bases between the two ends. The CDR3 nucleotides are TGTGCCAGCAGTGTCCCTGCGGGGGCGGGGGACGAGCAGTACTTC. Encoded protein: CASSVPAGAGDEQYF.

The rearrangement links TRBV6-5 to TRBJ1-2, with D tentatively TRBD1 (6 bases). Per germline, CDR1 MNHEY and CDR2 SVGAGI. The V end lost 5 bases, the J end lost 2 bases, and 12 bases lay between the germline ends. This CDR3 spans 14 amino acids. The CDR3 DNA reads TGTGCCAGCAGTCCGGACAGTTCCAACTATGGCTACACCTTC. It specifies CASSPDSSNYGYTF.

This rearrangement joins TRBV7-8 to TRBJ1-4; a possible D gene is TRBD1 (6 bases). CDR1 and CDR2 (germline): SGHVS, FQNEAQ. This CDR3 has 15 residues. Trimming took 8 bases from V and 7 from J, leaving 20 bases between them. The CDR3 coding sequence is TGTGCCAGCCAGTTAACCGGGGGGGCCGGTGAAAAACTGTTTTTT. Protein: CASQLTGGAGEKLFF. Based on the CDR3 plus reference TRBV7-8 and TRBJ1-4, the full variable domain is GAGVSQSPRYKVAKRGQDVALRCDPISGHVSLFWYQQALGQGPEFLTYFQNEAQLDKSGLPSDRFFAERPEGSVSTLKIQRTQQEDSAVYLCASQLTGGAGEKLFFGSGTQLSVL.

This clone was detected once. The chain couples TRBV27 to TRBJ1-5, with TRBD1 identical over 8 bases. The ends lost 6 bases at V and 6 bases at J; junction bases unmatched: 7. CDR1 and CDR2 (germline): MNHEY, SMNVEV (reference sequence). This CDR3 has 14 amino acids. The CDR3: CASSSGQGSQPQHF. In DNA, the CDR3 is TGTGCCAGCAGCTCAGGACAGGGAAGTCAGCCCCAGCATTTT.

J is TRBJ2-4 and V is TRBV19; 7 bases are a match to TRBD1. This CDR3 has 16 residues. The V segment lost 5 bases and the J segment 0 bases; nucleotides outside the gene matches: 7. Germline V gene lookup returns CDR1 LNHDA and CDR2 SQIVND (reference sequence). CDR3 DNA: TGTGCCAGTAGTTACGTGACAGGGCTAGCCAAAAACATTCAGTACTTC. Its protein is CASSYVTGLAKNIQYF. The variable domain in full, completed from reference TRBV19 and TRBJ2-4, reads DGGITQSPKYLFRKEGQNVTLSCEQNLNHDAMYWYRQDPGQGLRLIYYSQIVNDFQKGDIAEGYSVSREKKESFPLTVTSAQKNPTAFYLCASSYVTGLAKNIQYFGAGTRLSVL.

CDR3 loop: CASSGRTSAKETQYF. DNA for the CDR3: TGTGCCAGCAGTGGGCGGACTAGCGCAAAAGAGACCCAGTACTTC. V usage is TRBV2 and J usage is TRBJ2-5; 9 positions match TRBD2. The CDR3 sequence is 15 residues long. Unmatched junction bases numbered 6, after V lost 4 bases and J lost 3 bases. Germline CDR1 and CDR2: SNHLY and FYNNEI.

The chain joins TRBV28 to TRBJ1-1, with D unclear. Looked up from germline, CDR1 is MDHEN and CDR2 is SYDVKM. The CDR3 is 15 residues long. V lost 4 bases, J lost 11 bases, and 23 bases lay in between. CDR3 nucleotide sequence: TGTGCCAGCAGTTCCTCCCCAGACTACACTGAGGTCGCTTTCTTT. This encodes CASSSSPDYTEVAFF.

J is TRBJ1-1 and V is TRBV7-9; D not resolved. Trimming removed 5 bases at V and 5 bases at J, with 9 bases between. CDR3 length equals 12 residues. Germline values: CDR1 SEHNR, CDR2 FQNEAQ (reference sequence). CDR3 nucleotide sequence: TGTGCCAGCAGCCTGGGAGTAACTGAAGCTTTCTTT. Protein sequence: CASSLGVTEAFF.

The count of this clone is one. Other DNA sequences in the same sample also yield this CDR3. This chain joins TRBV5-1 and TRBJ2-1; D ambiguous. This CDR3 comprises 13 residues. The ends were cut back, 0 bases at V and 2 bases at J, with 3 bases in the middle. Per germline, CDR1 SGHRS and CDR2 YFSETQ. CDR3 region: CASSLVPYNEQFF. Written as DNA, the CDR3 is TGCGCCAGCAGCTTGGTGCCCTACAATGAGCAGTTCTTC.

This clone occurred once. This chain connects TRBV29-1 to TRBJ2-1; 10 bases are a match to TRBD2. V was pared by 4 bases and J by 5 bases, with 17 bases of the junction left unmatched. This CDR3 has 18 amino acids. Germline V CDR1 and CDR2: SQVTM, ANQGSEA. The CDR3 DNA sequence: TGCAGCGTTGCTGGGGGACAGTTACTAGCGGGACTCAACAATGAGCAGTTCTTC. Protein product: CSVAGGQLLAGLNNEQFF.

This clone has a single count. The CDR3 DNA sequence: TGTGCCAGCAGTGAACTATACAATGAGCAGTTCTTC. Its protein is CASSELYNEQFF. J is TRBJ2-1 and V is TRBV2; D gene uncertain. This CDR3 comprises 12 residues. Trimming removed 2 bases from V and 4 bases from J, with 3 bases in between. Per the germline V gene, CDR1 is SNHLY and CDR2 is FYNNEI. Looking up the rest from reference TRBV2 and TRBJ2-1 gives the full variable domain: EPEVTQTPSHQVTQMGQEVILRCVPISNHLYFYWYRQILGQKVEFLVSFYNNEISEKSEIFDDQFSVERPDGSNFTLKIRSTKLEDSAMYFCASSELYNEQFFGPGTRLTVL.

The chain employs TRBV28 and TRBJ2-3; D is unresolved. Between the trimmed V and J ends, which lost 5 bases and 3 bases, there was a span of 21 bases. This CDR3 spans 17 amino acids. The germline gives CDR1 MDHEN, CDR2 SYDVKM. DNA of the CDR3: TGTGCCAGCAGTAGCCCGGGCCCAGGAAAAATGACAGATACGCAGTATTTT. It codes for CASSSPGPGKMTDTQYF.

This clone was recorded only once. The chain has TRBV5-1 and TRBJ2-7; D could derive from TRBD1 or TRBD2 (5 bases each). Germline CDR1 and CDR2: SGHRS and YFSETQ. V shed 5 bases and J shed 2 bases, with 14 bases lying between them. This CDR3 contains 14 residues. CDR3 sequence reads: CASRSGQGAYEQYF. The CDR3 nucleotides read TGCGCCAGCAGATCGGGGCAGGGAGCCTACGAGCAGTACTTC.

V usage is TRBV2 and J usage is TRBJ2-1; a weak D match, TRBD2 (5 bases). Trimming shortened V by 7 bases and J by 5 bases, and 15 bases separated the two germline ends. The CDR3 is made up of 14 amino acids. In germline, CDR1 is SNHLY, CDR2 FYNNEI. CDR3 sequence: CASTATSGNNEQFF. As DNA, the CDR3 is TGTGCCAGCACTGCTACCAGCGGTAACAATGAGCAGTTCTTC.

V usage is TRBV15 and J usage is TRBJ1-1; D is unclear. The CDR3 consists of 15 residues. V was cut by 3 bases and J by 1 base, with 12 bases left in between. CDR1 and CDR2 (germline): LNHNV, YYDKDF (reference sequence). This chain's CDR3 is CATSRIGLRNTEAFF. CDR3 in DNA: TGTGCCACCAGCAGGATAGGGCTTCGGAACACTGAAGCTTTCTTT. Complete variable domain (other parts from reference TRBV15 and TRBJ1-1): DAMVIQNPRYQVTQFGKPVTLSCSQTLNHNVMYWYQQKSSQAPKLLFHYYDKDFNNEADTPDNFQSRRPNTSFCFLDIRSPGLGDTAMYLCATSRIGLRNTEAFFGQGTRLTVV.

This clone was seen a few times. The chain is built from TRBV19 and TRBJ1-1; D is uncertain. The CDR3 is 13 amino acids. Trimming removed 3 bases at V and 0 bases at J, with 5 bases between. Germline loops: CDR1 LNHDA, CDR2 SQIVND (reference sequence). CDR3 coding DNA: TGTGCCAGTAGTATGAAGGTGAACACTGAAGCTTTCTTT. Residues: CASSMKVNTEAFF.

This sequence joins TRBV18 and TRBJ1-6, with D unresolved. In germline, CDR1 is KGHSH, CDR2 LQKENI. The CDR3 runs to 15 residues. V was shortened by 4 bases and J by 0 bases, with 7 bases between the two germline ends. The CDR3 bases are TGTGCCAGCTCACGGTCGGGCTCCTATAATTCACCCCTCCACTTT. Residues: CASSRSGSYNSPLHF.

In its sample, this clone was seen a few times. The chain carries TRBV2 and TRBJ2-7; 9 positions agree with TRBD2. The CDR3 has 12 residues. Trimming removed 4 bases from V and 12 bases from J; junction bases left unmatched: 7. Germline V gene lookup returns CDR1 SNHLY and CDR2 FYNNEI. In DNA form, the CDR3 reads TGTGCCAGCAGTGCCCCCGGGACTAGCTCGTACTTC. As protein: CASSAPGTSSYF.

This chain uses TRBV7-8 with TRBJ2-7; 7 bases match TRBD1. J gave up 0 bases and V 4 bases, and 15 bases lay outside the gene matches. The CDR3 totals 18 residues. Germline V gene lookup returns CDR1 SGHVS and CDR2 FQNEAQ. The CDR3 spells CASSSRDRSAAASYEQYF. DNA of the CDR3: TGTGCCAGCAGCTCCCGGGACAGATCAGCCGCGGCCTCCTACGAGCAGTACTTC.

V gene TRBV7-9 combines with J gene TRBJ2-2, with 7 nucleotides matching TRBD1. This CDR3 spans 18 amino acids. CDR1 and CDR2 from the germline V gene are SEHNR and FQNEAQ (reference sequence). V dropped 0 bases and J dropped 0; count of bases not matched to a gene: 7. CDR3 loop: CASSLARAGTANTGELFF. The CDR3 nucleotides read TGTGCCAGCAGCTTAGCCCGAGCCGGGACAGCGAACACCGGGGAGCTGTTTTTT.

The V gene is TRBV10-1, the J gene TRBJ1-1; D unresolved. V was shortened by 6 bases and J by 2 bases, with 10 bases between the two germline ends. The CDR3 extends over 13 amino acids. The germline V gene encodes CDR1 WNHNN and CDR2 SYGVQD (reference sequence). The CDR3 loop is CASRASVNTEAFF. CDR3 DNA sequence: TGCGCCAGCAGGGCCTCGGTAAACACTGAAGCTTTCTTT.

J is TRBJ2-7 and V is TRBV5-1; 9 bases line up with TRBD1. The CDR3 sequence is 18 residues long. V was clipped by 0 bases and J by 5 bases; unmatched bases: 15. Germline V CDR1 and CDR2: SGHRS, YFSETQ. The CDR3 loop reads CASSLDPIPGTGPHEQYF. DNA for the CDR3: TGCGCCAGCAGCTTGGACCCAATACCCGGGACAGGGCCTCACGAGCAGTACTTC.

J is TRBJ1-2 and V is TRBV15; D is possibly TRBD1 (6 bases). Germline V gene sequence: CDR1 LNHNV, CDR2 YYDKDF (reference sequence). Trimming cost V 5 bases and J 8 bases, with 15 bases left between them. This CDR3 is 13 amino acids long. CDR3 residues: CATSGTGLRGYTF. CDR3 nucleotides: TGTGCCACCAGCGGTACAGGGTTAAGAGGCTACACCTTC.

This chain connects TRBV5-1 to TRBJ1-3; D possibly corresponds to TRBD1 (6 bases). V shed 0 bases and J shed 2 bases, with 9 bases lying between them. This CDR3 is built from 15 residues. Looked up from germline, CDR1 is SGHRS and CDR2 is YFSETQ. CDR3: CASSLVAGAGNTIYF. CDR3 sequence (DNA): TGCGCCAGCAGCTTGGTGGCAGGGGCTGGAAACACCATATATTTT.

The rearrangement joins TRBV7-9 to TRBJ1-1; D remains ambiguous. Trimming pared 4 bases from V and 0 bases from J, leaving 21 bases between. The germline V gene has CDR1 SEHNR and CDR2 FQNEAQ (reference sequence). The CDR3 length is 18 residues. The DNA of the CDR3 is TGTGCCAGCAGCTCCCGTCGGGGAGGGATGGTCATGAACACTGAAGCTTTCTTT. Its protein product is CASSSRRGGMVMNTEAFF.